Sequencing of this TCR beta chain was carried out in a study of shared clonotypes between healthy human individuals. Whole-study findings and limits: The study found lower generation probabilities in non-shared clonotypes than in those shared by all four donors. An anticipated effect of sequencing depth on clonotype sharing among donors was recognized.

As regards this clone: Its antigen is unknown.

TCRdb's copy holds only in-frame clones and misses some; the assay was immunoSEQ multiplex PCR. This table holds about 2.1 million clones, 85% to 95% found once. Germline values: CDR1 SGHAT, CDR2 FQNNGV. Trimming stripped 5 bases from V and 8 bases from J, with 15 bases between. The CDR3 contains 13 residues. Cells designated naive CD8 were CD45RO-negative and were positively selected for CCR7, with terminally differentiated effector memory CD45RA+ cells excluded. This receptor was obtained from a man younger than 35 in good health. Some clones in this sample may be carry-over from other donors' samples. The genes are TRBV11-2 and TRBJ1-1; D possibly corresponds to TRBD1 (6 bases). The specimen was naive CD8+ T cells from PBMCs. The CDR3 is CASSPEGGREAFF. DNA for the CDR3: TGTGCCAGCAGCCCAGAGGGGGGTCGGGAAGCTTTCTTT.